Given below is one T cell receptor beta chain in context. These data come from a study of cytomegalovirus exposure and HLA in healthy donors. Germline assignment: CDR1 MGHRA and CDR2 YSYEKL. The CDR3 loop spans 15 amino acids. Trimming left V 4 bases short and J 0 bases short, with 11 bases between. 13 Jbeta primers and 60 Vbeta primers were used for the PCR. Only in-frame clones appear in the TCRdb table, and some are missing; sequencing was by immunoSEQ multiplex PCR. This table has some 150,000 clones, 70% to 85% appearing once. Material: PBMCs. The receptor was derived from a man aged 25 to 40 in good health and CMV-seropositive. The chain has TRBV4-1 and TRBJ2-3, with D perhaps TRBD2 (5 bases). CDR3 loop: CASSPEARSTDTQYF. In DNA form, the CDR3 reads TGCGCCAGCAGCCCGGAGGCCCGCAGCACAGATACGCAGTATTTT.